This entry describes one T cell receptor (beta chain). Its specificity is unknown. The data derive from a study of PD-1 blockade in classical Hodgkin lymphoma. General study results and limits: With respect to the repertoire differences, their causes, possibly disease activity or prior therapy, remain undefined. As was reported, newly diagnosed patients showed lower baseline TCR diversity than healthy donors did.

The CDR3 is 14 residues long. Trimming stripped 5 bases from V and 7 bases from J, with 17 bases between. Looked up from germline, CDR1 is MNHNY and CDR2 is SVGAGI (reference sequence). There was relapse after autologous stem cell transplantation in every patient, and there was variation in brentuximab vedotin exposure. Some clones are missing from TCRdb's copy, which holds only in-frame ones; the method was immunoSEQ multiplex PCR. The table shows some 32,000 clones, with around 82% occurring only once. The input for sequencing was peripheral blood mononuclear cells (PBMCs), taken at baseline. This sequence was found in a human donor with classical Hodgkin lymphoma. This chain joins TRBV6-6 and TRBJ1-2, with a possible D match to TRBD1 (6 bases). The CDR3 here is CASSAPWGAAGYTF. The CDR3 DNA is TGTGCCAGCAGTGCCCCGTGGGGGGCGGCTGGCTACACCTTC.